This paragraph covers one T cell receptor beta chain sequence. Between the trimmed V and J ends, which lost 4 bases and 4 bases, there was a span of 13 bases. This CDR3 has 14 amino acids. Germline V gene sequence: CDR1 LGHDT, CDR2 YNNKEL (reference sequence). This specimen belongs to a study of blood T cell repertoires in COVID-19. TCRdb keeps only in-frame clones here, not all; method: immunoSEQ multiplex PCR. There are about 130,000 clones in the sample; roughly 89% occur only once, and roughly 4.3% lies in the top ten. The sequencing sample was made of peripheral blood. The rearrangement uses TRBV3-1 (or the pseudogene TRBV3-2) and TRBJ1-1, with D possibly matching TRBD1 (6 bases). This TCR was recovered from a man aged 60-69 years with COVID-19, enrolled during active disease. CDR3 sequence: CASSLQGPVTEAFF. Here the CDR3 DNA reads TGTGCCAGCAGCCTACAGGGCCCGGTCACTGAAGCTTTCTTT.